This T cell receptor beta chain was obtained from a study of blood T cell repertoires in COVID-19. About the study: COVID-19 samples collected from the United States, Italy and Spain covered acute and convalescent phases. PBMCs, B-cell-depleted T cells, or T cells provided the cDNA or gDNA that made up the material.

In the source study's methods: The assay estimated nucleated cells by amplifying reference gene primers. Libraries were prepared by immunoSEQ multiplex PCR; TCRdb keeps only in-frame clonotypes and omits some of them. For V, J and clone size, that table is used; D and trimming come from the DNA. The sample shows some 90,000 clones, 80% to 90% of them seen only once. V lost 3 bases, J lost 4 bases, and 9 bases lay in between. The germline gives CDR1 SQVTM, CDR2 ANQGSEA. The CDR3 consists of 12 residues. The receptor was derived from a man aged 80 or over with active or convalescent COVID-19. Specimen: peripheral blood. The chain combines TRBV29-1 with TRBJ1-2, with D unresolved. The CDR3 nucleotides are TGCAGCGTTGAGAACAGAATCTATGGCTACACCTTC. Residues: CSVENRIYGYTF.